This is a list of T cell receptor beta chains from one sample in a study of T cells in Graves' hyperthyroidism and ophthalmopathy. In TCRdb, the multiplex PCR reads were re-called with MiXCR into one record per CDR3 protein. The sample shows 600,000 to 650,000 distinct CDR3 sequences, under 20% of them seen only once. Input material: blood. The receptor set was obtained from a young woman with Graves' hyperthyroidism. Each CDR3 is given with its conserved first and last residue. D genes are given only for firm matches. The listing skips clone size in some rows; elsewhere it reads once, few, many or a size class.

size: many; V: TRBV28; J: TRBJ2-7; length: 16; D: .; CDR3: CASSRLWLATAYEQYF; DNA: TGTGCCAGCAGTCGGCTATGGCTAGCGACAGCCTACGAGCAGTACTTC
size: .; V: TRBV12-3/TRBV12-4; J: TRBJ2-2; length: 15; D: .; CDR3: CASSLIRRVTGELFF; DNA: TGTGCCAGCAGTTTAATCCGTCGGGTGACCGGGGAGCTGTTTTTT
size: few; V: TRBV24-1; J: TRBJ1-2; length: 13; D: .; CDR3: CATSRTAVQGYTF; DNA: TGTGCCACCAGCCGGACAGCCGTTCAGGGCTACACCTTC
size: many; V: TRBV7-2; J: TRBJ2-1; length: 15; D: TRBD2; CDR3: CASSLTSGSLDEQFF; DNA: TGTGCCAGCAGCTTGACTAGCGGGAGTTTAGATGAGCAGTTCTTC
size: .; V: TRBV15; J: TRBJ1-1; length: 14; D: .; CDR3: CATSRDKGVTEAFF; DNA: TGTGCCACCAGCAGAGATAAGGGGGTCACTGAAGCTTTCTTT
size: .; V: TRBV18; J: TRBJ2-2; length: 16; D: .; CDR3: CASSPLTARGTGELFF; DNA: TGTGCCAGCTCACCACTGACAGCCCGGGGCACCGGGGAGCTGTTTTTT
size: few; V: TRBV6-2/TRBV6-3; J: TRBJ2-7; length: 13; D: TRBD2; CDR3: CAIQESGSYEQYF; DNA: TGTGCCATCCAGGAGAGCGGGAGTTACGAGCAGTACTTC
size: few; V: TRBV6-1; J: TRBJ1-1; length: 16; D: .; CDR3: CASTTPPGTQNTEAFF; DNA: TGTGCCAGCACCACGCCCCCCGGGACACAGAACACTGAAGCTTTCTTT
size: few; V: TRBV5-4; J: TRBJ2-7; length: 13; D: .; CDR3: CASSLDVSYEQYF; DNA: TGTGCCAGCAGCTTGGATGTGTCCTACGAGCAGTACTTC
size: few; V: TRBV6-5; J: TRBJ2-1; length: 16; D: .; CDR3: CASSDSKTGDYNEQFF; DNA: TGTGCCAGCAGTGACTCGAAGACGGGGGATTACAATGAGCAGTTCTTC
size: many; V: TRBV7-2; J: TRBJ1-5; length: 15; D: .; CDR3: CASSFASMNNQPQHF; DNA: TGTGCCAGCAGCTTCGCCAGCATGAACAATCAGCCCCAGCATTTT
size: many; V: TRBV6-4; J: TRBJ2-1; length: 14; D: TRBD2; CDR3: CASSEGEGHNEQFF; DNA: TGTGCCAGCAGTGAGGGGGAGGGCCACAATGAGCAGTTCTTC
size: once; V: TRBV14; J: TRBJ2-3; length: 16; D: TRBD2; CDR3: CASSQEWRGGTDTQYF; DNA: TGTGCCAGCAGCCAAGAATGGCGGGGGGGCACAGATACGCAGTATTTT
size: few; V: TRBV11-3; J: TRBJ2-7; length: 14; D: .; CDR3: CASSLGVRDYEQYF; DNA: TGTGCCAGCAGCTTAGGTGTACGAGACTACGAGCAGTACTTC
size: many; V: TRBV3-1; J: TRBJ1-1; length: 13; D: .; CDR3: CASSKRGGTEAFF; DNA: TGTGCCAGCAGTAAGAGAGGGGGGACTGAAGCTTTCTTT
size: .; V: TRBV12-3/TRBV12-4; J: TRBJ2-3; length: 15; D: TRBD2; CDR3: CASSRLAFITDTQYF; DNA: TGTGCCAGCAGCCGACTAGCCTTTATCACAGATACGCAGTATTTT
size: few; V: TRBV6-1; J: TRBJ1-3; length: 14; D: .; CDR3: CASRRDDAGNTIYF; DNA: TGTGCCAGCAGAAGAGACGACGCTGGAAACACCATATATTTT
size: many; V: TRBV12-3/TRBV12-4; J: TRBJ1-4; length: 14; D: .; CDR3: CASSFKGLNEKLFF; DNA: TGTGCCAGCAGTTTCAAGGGGCTGAATGAAAAACTGTTTTTT
size: few; V: TRBV6-2/TRBV6-3; J: TRBJ1-5; length: 14; D: .; CDR3: CASSYGVSGQPQHF; DNA: TGTGCCAGCAGTTACGGGGTTAGCGGTCAGCCCCAGCATTTT
size: many; V: TRBV7-9; J: TRBJ2-1; length: 16; D: TRBD2; CDR3: CASSPWTSGSVDEQFF; DNA: TGTGCCAGCAGCCCTTGGACTAGCGGGAGTGTCGATGAGCAGTTCTTC
size: many; V: TRBV20-1; J: TRBJ2-7; length: 14; D: TRBD1; CDR3: CSARKDRGSYEQYF; DNA: TGCAGTGCCAGAAAGGACAGGGGATCCTACGAGCAGTACTTC
size: many; V: TRBV7-2; J: TRBJ2-7; length: 14; D: TRBD1; CDR3: CASSPQGASNEQYF; DNA: TGTGCCAGCAGCCCTCAGGGGGCTTCCAACGAGCAGTACTTC
size: many; V: TRBV28; J: TRBJ2-1; length: 11; D: .; CDR3: CASCDRNEQFF; DNA: TGTGCCAGCTGCGACCGGAATGAGCAGTTCTTC
size: few; V: TRBV9; J: TRBJ1-2; length: 16; D: .; CDR3: CASSVDALMPHYGYTF; DNA: TGTGCCAGCAGCGTAGACGCCCTAATGCCCCACTATGGCTACACCTTC
size: few; V: TRBV2; J: TRBJ1-6; length: 13; D: .; CDR3: CASSEGGDSPLHF; DNA: TGTGCCAGCAGTGAAGGGGGCGATTCACCCCTCCACTTT
size: many; V: TRBV9; J: TRBJ1-1; length: 18; D: .; CDR3: CASSAPRGGALSGTEAFF; DNA: TGTGCCAGCAGCGCACCCCGCGGGGGGGCGTTAAGTGGCACTGAAGCTTTCTTT
size: few; V: TRBV7-8; J: TRBJ1-1; length: 17; D: TRBD1; CDR3: CASSWFRGGSKNTEAFF; DNA: TGTGCCAGCAGCTGGTTCAGGGGGGGGTCGAAGAACACTGAAGCTTTCTTT
size: many; V: TRBV20-1; J: TRBJ1-6; length: 13; D: .; CDR3: CSARTADNSPLHF; DNA: TGCAGTGCTCGGACAGCCGATAATTCACCCCTCCACTTT
size: few; V: TRBV7-8; J: TRBJ1-1; length: 15; D: .; CDR3: CASSLARGGHTEAFF; DNA: TGTGCCAGCAGCTTAGCGCGGGGAGGACACACTGAAGCTTTCTTT
size: few; V: TRBV14; J: TRBJ2-2; length: 17; D: .; CDR3: CASSTADGTSNTGELFF; DNA: TGTGCCAGCAGCACTGCTGACGGGACCTCGAACACCGGGGAGCTGTTTTTT
size: many; V: TRBV7-9; J: TRBJ2-5; length: 14; D: .; CDR3: CASSLGAGSETQYF; DNA: TGTGCCAGCAGCTTAGGGGCAGGGTCAGAGACCCAGTACTTC
size: many; V: TRBV27; J: TRBJ1-4; length: 17; D: .; CDR3: CASSLRVSGVKNEKLFF; DNA: TGTGCCAGCAGTTTGAGGGTTTCGGGGGTAAAAAATGAAAAACTGTTTTTT
size: many; V: TRBV28; J: TRBJ1-1; length: 12; D: .; CDR3: CASSFSPGLAFF; DNA: TGTGCCAGCAGTTTTTCGCCAGGGTTAGCTTTCTTT
size: .; V: TRBV5-6; J: TRBJ1-1; length: 14; D: .; CDR3: CASSPGWGDTEAFF; DNA: TGTGCCAGCAGCCCTGGTTGGGGGGACACTGAAGCTTTCTTT
size: .; V: TRBV7-2; J: TRBJ1-1; length: 15; D: .; CDR3: CASSFWEYMNTEAFF; DNA: TGTGCCAGCAGCTTTTGGGAGTACATGAACACTGAAGCTTTCTTT
size: many; V: TRBV12-3/TRBV12-4; J: TRBJ2-5; length: 15; D: .; CDR3: CASSSNGRRQETQYF; DNA: TGTGCCAGCAGTTCCAATGGGAGGCGGCAAGAGACCCAGTACTTC
size: .; V: TRBV9; J: TRBJ1-1; length: 15; D: .; CDR3: CASSAEGEGGTGAFF; DNA: TGTGCCAGCAGCGCAGAGGGGGAGGGAGGCACTGGAGCTTTCTTT
size: .; V: TRBV7-9; J: TRBJ2-3; length: 12; D: .; CDR3: CASSFPLDTQYF; DNA: TGTGCCAGCAGCTTCCCCCTCGATACGCAGTATTTT
size: many; V: TRBV5-5; J: TRBJ2-3; length: 16; D: .; CDR3: CASSPPTGSGTDTQYF; DNA: TGTGCCAGCAGCCCCCCAACGGGTTCCGGCACAGATACGCAGTATTTT
size: few; V: TRBV29-1; J: TRBJ1-2; length: 12; D: .; CDR3: CSVLKGSGGYTF; DNA: TGCAGCGTTTTAAAGGGGTCTGGGGGCTACACCTTC
size: .; V: TRBV9; J: TRBJ1-5; length: 14; D: .; CDR3: CASSTDSYNQPQHF; DNA: TGTGCCAGCAGCACCGACAGTTACAATCAGCCCCAGCATTTT
size: many; V: TRBV7-3; J: TRBJ2-1; length: 12; D: .; CDR3: CASSLSRDEQFF; DNA: TGTGCCAGCAGCTTAAGTCGGGATGAGCAGTTCTTC
size: few; V: TRBV5-5; J: TRBJ2-7; length: 14; D: TRBD2; CDR3: CASSPQGGAYEQYF; DNA: TGTGCCAGCAGTCCTCAGGGAGGGGCCTACGAGCAGTACTTC
size: many; V: TRBV12-3/TRBV12-4; J: TRBJ2-1; length: 14; D: TRBD2; CDR3: CASTLAGGGNEQFF; DNA: TGTGCCAGCACTTTAGCGGGAGGGGGCAATGAGCAGTTCTTC
size: many; V: TRBV11-3; J: TRBJ2-7; length: 15; D: .; CDR3: CASSLARGVNYEQYF; DNA: TGTGCCAGCAGCTTAGCGAGGGGTGTGAACTACGAGCAGTACTTC
size: .; V: TRBV5-1; J: TRBJ2-1; length: 15; D: .; CDR3: CASSLMGTSYNEQFF; DNA: TGCGCCAGCAGCTTGATGGGGACATCCTACAATGAGCAGTTCTTC
size: few; V: TRBV18; J: TRBJ2-2; length: 13; D: .; CDR3: CASLDTAAGELFF; DNA: TGTGCCAGCTTAGATACTGCTGCCGGGGAGCTGTTTTTT
size: .; V: TRBV5-1; J: TRBJ2-5; length: 15; D: TRBD2; CDR3: CASSWGLAVQETQYF; DNA: TGCGCCAGCAGCTGGGGACTAGCGGTACAAGAGACCCAGTACTTC
size: .; V: TRBV19; J: TRBJ1-5; length: 17; D: .; CDR3: CASTTEDSSYSNQPQHF; DNA: TGTGCCAGTACCACGGAGGACAGCTCCTATAGCAATCAGCCCCAGCATTTT
size: .; V: TRBV27; J: TRBJ1-5; length: 16; D: TRBD1; CDR3: CASSGRQGGGHQPQHF; DNA: TGTGCCAGCAGTGGCCGACAGGGGGGGGGGCATCAGCCCCAGCATTTT
size: many; V: TRBV28; J: TRBJ2-1; length: 22; D: TRBD2; CDR3: CASRTFLLLAGEGQSSYNEQFF; DNA: TGTGCCAGCAGAACTTTTCTCTTACTAGCGGGAGAGGGCCAGAGCTCCTACAATGAGCAGTTCTTC
size: many; V: TRBV6-1; J: TRBJ2-7; length: 16; D: TRBD2; CDR3: CASSHLGTSGKYEQYF; DNA: TGTGCCAGCAGTCACCTGGGGACTAGCGGGAAGTACGAGCAGTACTTC